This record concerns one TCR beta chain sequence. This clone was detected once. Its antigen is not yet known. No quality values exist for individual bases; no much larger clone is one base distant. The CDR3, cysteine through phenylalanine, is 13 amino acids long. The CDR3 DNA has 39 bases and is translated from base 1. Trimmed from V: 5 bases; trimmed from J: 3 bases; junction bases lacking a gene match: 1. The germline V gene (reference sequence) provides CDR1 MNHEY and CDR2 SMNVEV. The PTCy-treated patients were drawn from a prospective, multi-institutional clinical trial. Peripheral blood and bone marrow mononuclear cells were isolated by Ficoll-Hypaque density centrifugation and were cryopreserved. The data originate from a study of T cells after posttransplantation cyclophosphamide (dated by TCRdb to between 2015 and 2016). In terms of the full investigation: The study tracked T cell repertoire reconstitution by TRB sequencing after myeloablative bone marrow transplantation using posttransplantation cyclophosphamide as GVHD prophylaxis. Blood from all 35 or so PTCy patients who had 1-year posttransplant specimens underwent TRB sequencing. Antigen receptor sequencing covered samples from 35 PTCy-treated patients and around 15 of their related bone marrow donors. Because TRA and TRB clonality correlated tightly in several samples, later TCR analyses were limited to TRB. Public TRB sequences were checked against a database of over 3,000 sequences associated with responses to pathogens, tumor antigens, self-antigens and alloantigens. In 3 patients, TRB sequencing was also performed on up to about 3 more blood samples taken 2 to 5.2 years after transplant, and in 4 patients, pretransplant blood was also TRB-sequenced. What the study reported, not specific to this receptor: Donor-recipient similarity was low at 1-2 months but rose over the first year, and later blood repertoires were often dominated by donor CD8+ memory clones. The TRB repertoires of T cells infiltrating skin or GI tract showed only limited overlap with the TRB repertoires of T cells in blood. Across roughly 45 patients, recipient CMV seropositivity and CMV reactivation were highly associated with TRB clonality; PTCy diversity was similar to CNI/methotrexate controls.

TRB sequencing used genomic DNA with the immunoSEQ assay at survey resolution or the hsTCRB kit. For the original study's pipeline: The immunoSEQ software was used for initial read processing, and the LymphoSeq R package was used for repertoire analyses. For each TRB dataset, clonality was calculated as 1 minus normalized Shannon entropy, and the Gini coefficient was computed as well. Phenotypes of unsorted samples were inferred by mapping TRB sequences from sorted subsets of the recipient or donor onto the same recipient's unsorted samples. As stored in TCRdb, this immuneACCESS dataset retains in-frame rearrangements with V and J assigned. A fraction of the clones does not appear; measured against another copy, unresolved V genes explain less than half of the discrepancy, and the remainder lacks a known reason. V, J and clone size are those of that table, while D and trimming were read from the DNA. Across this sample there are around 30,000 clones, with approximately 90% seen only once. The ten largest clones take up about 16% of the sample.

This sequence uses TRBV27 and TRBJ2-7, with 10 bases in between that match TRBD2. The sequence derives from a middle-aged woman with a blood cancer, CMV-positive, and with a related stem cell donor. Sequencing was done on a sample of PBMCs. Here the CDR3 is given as CASSTSGIYEQYF. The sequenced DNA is TGTGCCAGCAGTACTAGCGGGATCTACGAGCAGTACTTC.